Listed below are T cell receptor beta chains from one sample, sequenced in a study of early T cells in non-severe SARS-CoV-2 infection. MiXCR, run by TCRdb on the 5' RACE reads, gives a single entry per CDR3 protein. The data show about 84,000 distinct CDR3 sequences, 9.5% to 13% seen once. The specimen was whole blood. Receptors were obtained from an adult who was a healthcare worker with PCR-confirmed SARS-CoV-2 infection or an uninfected control (not recorded which). Both conserved end residues are part of each CDR3. The D gene is left open where the match is weak. Size is stated for part of the rows, as once, few or many counts, or as a class when the clone is expanded.

15	few	.	TRBV7-9	TRBJ1-1	TGTGCCAGCAGCGTAGCGGGACTACTGAACACTGAAGCTTTCTTT	CASSVAGLLNTEAFF
14	.	TRBD1	TRBV12-3/TRBV12-4	TRBJ2-2	TGTGCCAGCAGCCCAGGACAGGGAGCCGGGGAGCTGTTTTTT	CASSPGQGAGELFF
14	many	TRBD1	TRBV20-1	TRBJ1-2	TGCAGTGCTAGTAGGGGGCTTGTATTCTATGGCTACACCTTC	CSASRGLVFYGYTF
14	.	TRBD2	TRBV2	TRBJ2-3	TGTGCCAGCAGTCTAGCGGGGGTCACAGATACGCAGTATTTT	CASSLAGVTDTQYF
13	.	TRBD2	TRBV20-1	TRBJ2-7	TGCAGTGCATCCGCGGGGGGTACCTACGAGCAGTACTTC	CSASAGGTYEQYF
16	many	.	TRBV7-9	TRBJ1-2	TGTGCCAGCAGCTCCGAGCCGTCGGGGGCTAACTATGGCTACACCTTC	CASSSEPSGANYGYTF
17	.	TRBD1	TRBV10-3	TRBJ1-3	TGTGCCATCAGTGAAGTGGACAGGGCGACTTCTGGAAACACCATATATTTT	CAISEVDRATSGNTIYF
15	few	.	TRBV5-1	TRBJ2-1	TGCGCCAGCAGCGTTCCGGGCCCTAGTTATAATGAGCAGTTCTTC	CASSVPGPSYNEQFF
13	many	.	TRBV7-6	TRBJ2-5	TGTGCCAGCAGCCTCCTGATCCAAGAGACCCAGTACTTC	CASSLLIQETQYF
14	many	.	TRBV3-1	TRBJ2-5	TGTGCCAGCAGCCAAGGCGAGCGGTCACGGACCCAGTACTTC	CASSQGERSRTQYF
11	many	.	TRBV20-1	TRBJ2-3	TGCAGTGCTAGTCTAGCAGATACGCAGTATTTT	CSASLADTQYF
13	.	.	TRBV6-2/TRBV6-3	TRBJ1-1	TGTGCCAGCGGTAACCGCAGGGGATCTGAAGCTTTCTTT	CASGNRRGSEAFF
12	.	TRBD2	TRBV3-1	TRBJ2-3	TGTGCCAGCAGCGGGACTAGCGGGGGGCAGTATTTT	CASSGTSGGQYF
14	many	TRBD1	TRBV5-1	TRBJ2-5	TGCGCCAGCAGCGTGGGAGACAGGGCGGAGACCCAGTACTTC	CASSVGDRAETQYF
16	few	.	TRBV18	TRBJ1-6	TGTGCCAGCTCACCGTCCGCGGGCTCCTATAATTCACCCCTCCACTTT	CASSPSAGSYNSPLHF
14	many	TRBD2	TRBV10-2	TRBJ2-3	TGCGCCAGCACCGACGGGGGGTTGACAGATACGCAGTATTTT	CASTDGGLTDTQYF
13	many	.	TRBV11-2	TRBJ1-2	TGTGCCAGCAGCCCCCGCCGGGGCTATGGCTACACCTTC	CASSPRRGYGYTF
14	few	.	TRBV7-2	TRBJ1-2	TGTGCCAGCAGCACAGACCAGGGGTACTATGGCTACACCTTC	CASSTDQGYYGYTF
16	.	TRBD1	TRBV28	TRBJ1-2	TGTGCCAGCAGTCTTTCCCTACAGGGACAGCCCTATGGCTACACCTTC	CASSLSLQGQPYGYTF
16	many	TRBD2	TRBV14	TRBJ2-3	TGTGCCAGCAGCCAAGTACGACTAGCGGGAGTGAGGACGCAGTATTTT	CASSQVRLAGVRTQYF
15	.	.	TRBV5-6	TRBJ2-1	TGTGCCAGCAGCTCGAATTGGGCTTCCTACAATGAGCAGTTCTTC	CASSSNWASYNEQFF
14	many	.	TRBV27	TRBJ2-4	TGTGCCAGCCCAGGGGGGTGGGCCAAAAACATTCAGTACTTC	CASPGGWAKNIQYF
14	.	TRBD1	TRBV28	TRBJ1-1	TGTGCCAGCAGACCAGGGGGTACGAGGACTGAAGCCTTCTTT	CASRPGGTRTEAFF
13	many	.	TRBV12-5	TRBJ2-1	TGTGCTAGTGGTTTATTGCTTTGGGGTGAGCAGTTCTTC	CASGLLLWGEQFF
17	few	.	TRBV12-3/TRBV12-4	TRBJ2-4	TGTGCCAGCGTAACGGCGGGGCGGGACGGAGTCAAAAACATTCAGTACTTC	CASVTAGRDGVKNIQYF
14	.	.	TRBV5-1	TRBJ2-6	TGCGCCAGCAGATTCGCACCTGGGGCCAACGTCCTGACTTTC	CASRFAPGANVLTF
15	many	TRBD2	TRBV20-1	TRBJ2-1	TGCAGTGCTAGAGTTAGCGGGAAATCCTACAATGAGCAGTTCTTC	CSARVSGKSYNEQFF
15	.	TRBD1	TRBV7-6	TRBJ1-1	TGTGCCAGCAGCGCCGGACAGGGGATGAACACTGAAGCTTTCTTT	CASSAGQGMNTEAFF